Below, 21 T cell receptor beta chains from the same sample are listed, as sequenced in a study of identifying expanded T cells in peripheral blood. Sequenced by immunoSEQ multiplex PCR; TCRdb stores in-frame clones only, minus some. This repertoire shows about 85,000 clones, around nine tenths found once; its top ten account for around 20%. The source material was blood. The receptors here all came from a person between 18 and 70 years old in good health.

V usage is TRBV7-9 and J usage is TRBJ1-2, with D hard to call. Between the trimmed V and J ends, which lost 1 base and 0 bases, there was a span of 9 bases. Germline-derived CDR1 and CDR2 are SEHNR and FQNEAQ (reference sequence). CDR3 length: 15 residues. The CDR3 DNA follows: TGTGCCAGCAGCTTAGATCTCCGTGCTAACTATGGCTACACCTTC. Residues: CASSLDLRANYGYTF.

In this sample, this clone turned up a few times. V gene TRBV29-1 combines with J gene TRBJ2-1, with TRBD2 identical over 9 bases. Trimming at V came to 1 base and at J to 7 bases, leaving 8 bases not matched to a gene. The CDR3 is 15 residues long. The germline V gene encodes CDR1 SQVTM and CDR2 ANQGSEA. The CDR3 is CSVEGSAGGFNEQFF. In DNA form, the CDR3 reads TGCAGCGTTGAAGGGTCAGCGGGGGGTTTTAATGAGCAGTTCTTC.

This clone was picked up a small number of times. The J gene is TRBJ1-6, the V gene TRBV15; TRBD1 might be the D (5 bases). The CDR3 consists of 15 residues. CDR1 and CDR2 from the germline V gene are LNHNV and YYDKDF (reference sequence). Deletions cut 5 bases from V and 10 bases from J, with 18 bases between. CDR3 amino acids: CATSALQGSGSPLHF. The CDR3 bases are TGTGCCACCAGCGCGCTCCAGGGATCGGGCTCACCCCTCCACTTT. Together with reference TRBV15 and TRBJ1-6, the CDR3 gives the full variable domain: DAMVIQNPRYQVTQFGKPVTLSCSQTLNHNVMYWYQQKSSQAPKLLFHYYDKDFNNEADTPDNFQSRRPNTSFCFLDIRSPGLGDTAMYLCATSALQGSGSPLHFGNGTRLTVT.

The J gene is TRBJ2-7, the V gene TRBV30, with 8 bases that match TRBD2. CDR1 is GTSNPN, CDR2 SVGIG, per germline (reference sequence). V was clipped by 4 bases and J by 1 base; unmatched bases: 6. CDR3 length: 14 amino acids. As DNA, the CDR3 is TGTGCCTGGAACGGGAGGGGTCCTTCCTACGAGCAGTACTTC. Amino acids: CAWNGRGPSYEQYF.

The rearrangement uses TRBV18 and TRBJ1-1, with D uncertain. V was pared by 7 bases and J by 0 bases, with 6 bases between. Germline V CDR1 and CDR2: KGHSH, LQKENI. The CDR3 consists of 12 residues. The CDR3 spells CASFRMNTEAFF. CDR3 DNA sequence: TGTGCCAGCTTTCGAATGAACACTGAAGCTTTCTTT.

A single count supports this clone. The genes are TRBV29-1 and TRBJ1-4; D is possibly TRBD1 (5 bases). The germline gives CDR1 SQVTM, CDR2 ANQGSEA. The CDR3 contains 12 residues. V was cut by 4 bases and J by 6 bases, with 9 bases left in between. The CDR3 sequence is CSVGGADEKLFF. DNA of the CDR3: TGCAGCGTTGGCGGGGCTGATGAAAAACTGTTTTTT.

The chain combines TRBV5-1 with TRBJ2-1, with no clear D. V dropped 7 bases and J dropped 8 bases, with 16 bases sitting between them. Germline-derived CDR1 and CDR2 are SGHRS and YFSETQ. There are 13 residues in the CDR3. Here the CDR3 reads CASCPAQCDEQFF. The DNA of the CDR3 is TGCGCCAGCTGCCCGGCCCAGTGCGATGAGCAGTTCTTC.

The chain combines TRBV6-1 with TRBJ1-5; the D gene is possibly TRBD1 (6 bases). V lost 6 bases and J 3 bases, leaving 15 bases between the germline ends. Germline V gives CDR1 MNHNS, CDR2 SASEGT. The CDR3 is 15 residues long. CDR3 region: CASRLLGGPNQPQHF. For the CDR3, the DNA is TGTGCCAGCAGGCTCCTTGGGGGGCCCAATCAGCCCCAGCATTTT.

This chain connects TRBV7-9 to TRBJ1-2, with D perhaps matching TRBD1 (6 bases). V lost 4 bases and J lost 5, with 11 bases in between. The CDR3 length is 13 residues. Looked up from germline, CDR1 is SEHNR and CDR2 is FQNEAQ (reference sequence). The DNA for the CDR3 is TGTGCCAGCAGCTCCCCAGGGGTTTATGGCTACACCTTC. Its translation: CASSSPGVYGYTF.

This clone was detected once. Here the CDR3 reads CASLWGGGNEQFF. In DNA form, the CDR3 reads TGTGCCAGCCTGTGGGGGGGTGGCAATGAGCAGTTCTTC. This chain links TRBV7-2 with TRBJ2-1; TRBD2 agrees at 7 bases. CDR1 SGHTA and CDR2 FQGNSA come from the germline V gene. This CDR3 comprises 13 residues. V lost 8 bases, J lost 6 bases, and 7 bases stayed unmatched.

The CDR3 DNA reads TGTGCCAGCAGCTTAGTGGACAGGGTTTCTTACGAGCAGTACTTC. Its protein product is CASSLVDRVSYEQYF. The rearrangement uses TRBV11-2 and TRBJ2-7, with 8 bases identical to TRBD1. Germline loops: CDR1 SGHAT, CDR2 FQNNGV. V trimming: 1 base; J trimming: 4 bases; junction bases outside the gene matches: 6. There are 15 residues in the CDR3.

This chain uses TRBV18 with TRBJ2-7; D gene ambiguous. CDR1 and CDR2 from the germline V gene are KGHSH and LQKENI. Trimming removed 3 bases at V and 7 bases at J, with 10 bases between. The CDR3 covers 12 residues. CDR3 amino acids: CASSPSSREQYF. The CDR3 nucleotides are TGTGCCAGCTCACCGTCATCGAGGGAGCAGTACTTC.

The CDR3 DNA reads TGTGCCAGCAGCCCCCTCGAATGGGAAGCTAACTATGGCTACACCTTC. Residues: CASSPLEWEANYGYTF. The chain joins TRBV7-9 to TRBJ1-2; no definite D call. Germline loops: CDR1 SEHNR, CDR2 FQNEAQ (reference sequence). Trimming took 5 bases from V and 0 from J, leaving 16 bases between them. The CDR3 sequence is 16 residues long. Drawing the rest from reference TRBV7-9 and TRBJ1-2, the complete variable domain is DTGVSQNPRHKITKRGQNVTFRCDPISEHNRLYWYRQTLGQGPEFLTYFQNEAQLEKSRLLSDRFSAERPKGSFSTLEIQRTEQGDSAMYLCASSPLEWEANYGYTFGSGTRLTVV.

The genes are TRBV7-2 and TRBJ2-3, with 7 bases fitting TRBD1. The V gene's germline CDR1 is SGHTA and CDR2 FQGNSA. J was trimmed by 0 bases and V by 2 bases; bases with no gene match: 8. The CDR3 sequence is 17 residues long. CDR3 DNA: TGTGCCAGCAGCTTACCCCGACAGGGATATAGCACAGATACGCAGTATTTT. Protein product: CASSLPRQGYSTDTQYF.

The rearrangement joins TRBV5-1 to TRBJ2-5; 8 bases are shared with TRBD1. The J segment lost 5 bases and the V segment lost 4 bases, leaving 19 bases of the junction unmatched. This CDR3 spans 18 amino acids. From germline, CDR1 is SGHRS and CDR2 YFSETQ. The CDR3 region has the DNA TGCGCCAGCAGCCCCGAAGGAGCTTTGGACAGGGTAGGGGAGACCCAGTACTTC. Residues: CASSPEGALDRVGETQYF.

The V call is TRBV19, the J call TRBJ1-4, with 10 bases identical to TRBD1. V shed 5 bases and J 5 bases; nucleotides not matched to a gene: 11. The germline CDR1 and CDR2 sequences are LNHDA and SQIVND (reference sequence). This CDR3 region has 17 residues. The CDR3 reads CASSELLGQGKNEKLFF. The CDR3 DNA sequence: TGTGCCAGTAGTGAACTACTGGGACAGGGGAAGAATGAAAAACTGTTTTTT.

The genes are TRBV9 and TRBJ2-2; no definite D call. The CDR3 sequence is 12 residues long. V gave up 3 bases and J gave up 7 bases, with 7 bases separating them. Germline V lookup: CDR1 SGDLS, CDR2 YYNGEE. The CDR3 region is CASSESLGELFF. CDR3 DNA: TGTGCCAGCAGCGAAAGCCTCGGGGAGCTGTTTTTT.

This chain connects TRBV5-1 to TRBJ2-7; 8 bases fit TRBD2. V shed 0 bases, J shed 5 bases, and the junction held 10 bases outside the gene matches. Germline V lookup: CDR1 SGHRS, CDR2 YFSETQ. The CDR3 runs to 16 residues. The CDR3: CASSLESGGRHDEQYF. CDR3 nucleotides: TGCGCCAGCAGCTTGGAATCGGGGGGGCGGCACGACGAGCAGTACTTC.

The chain links TRBV4-1 to TRBJ2-5; D may be TRBD1 (6 bases). Germline V gene data show CDR1 as MGHRA and CDR2 as YSYEKL. The V end was cut by 1 base, the J end by 4 bases, with 13 bases between. CDR3 length: 15 residues. The CDR3 region has the DNA TGCGCCAGCAGCCAAGTCTCGCTCAGGGGAGAGACCCAGTACTTC. Translation gives CASSQVSLRGETQYF.

This chain links TRBV7-9 with TRBJ2-2; D is possibly TRBD1 or TRBD2 (6 bases each). The germline V gene has CDR1 SEHNR and CDR2 FQNEAQ (reference sequence). The V and J ends lost 1 base and 6 bases respectively, with 15 bases between them. CDR3 length: 16 residues. CDR3 sequence reads: CASSLVATGGAGELFF. DNA of the CDR3: TGTGCCAGCAGCTTAGTAGCGACCGGGGGCGCCGGGGAGCTGTTTTTT.

This clone was detected only once. The V and J genes are TRBV7-2 and TRBJ2-1; TRBD2 agrees at 9 bases. CDR3 length equals 14 residues. Trimming cost V 5 bases and J 10 bases; bases outside gene matches: 9. Germline CDR1 SGHTA, CDR2 FQGNSA. The CDR3 protein is CASSLNSGGGEQFF. The CDR3 bases are TGTGCCAGCAGCCTAAATAGCGGGGGTGGGGAGCAGTTCTTC.